A single sample gave rise to the 14 T cell receptor beta chains below, sequenced in a study of CD8 T cells in ankylosing spondylitis. TCRdb fed the 5' RACE reads into MiXCR, producing one record per CDR3 protein. The profile shows some 130,000 distinct CDR3 sequences, around 15% of them singletons. The sequenced sample consisted of blood, either unsorted or a sorted T cell fraction (not recorded which). The receptors were sampled from a female donor with ankylosing spondylitis or in good health (not recorded which).

The J gene is TRBJ1-1, the V gene TRBV7-9, with D possibly TRBD1 on 6 matching bases. The CDR3 loop spans 12 amino acids. Per germline, CDR1 SEHNR and CDR2 FQNEAQ (reference sequence). V was cut by 1 base and J by 11 bases, with 11 bases left in between. CDR3 sequence reads: CASSLDSGEAFF. CDR3 bases: TGTGCCAGCAGCTTAGACTCAGGGGAGGCTTTCTTT.

This clonotype has at least ten counts. V and J are TRBV9 and TRBJ2-2; the D is unclear. The CDR3 spans 13 residues. From germline, CDR1 is SGDLS and CDR2 YYNGEE. V was cut by 1 base and J by 7 bases, with 8 bases left in between. The CDR3 DNA reads as TGTGCCAGCAGCGTATTTTTGGGCGGGGAGCTGTTTTTT. This gives the protein CASSVFLGGELFF.

The J gene is TRBJ2-3, the V gene TRBV29-1, with a tentative D call TRBD1 (6 bases). Trimming stripped 6 bases from V and 3 bases from J, with 22 bases between. The CDR3 runs to 16 residues. The V gene's germline CDR1 is SQVTM and CDR2 ANQGSEA. CDR3 protein: CSVRARTAGRTDTQYF. CDR3 DNA sequence: TGCAGCGTCCGCGCCCGGACAGCCGGACGTACAGATACGCAGTATTTT.

The V call is TRBV6-5, the J call TRBJ2-7; tentatively, D is TRBD1 (7 bases). CDR3 size: 15 residues. The germline gives CDR1 MNHEY, CDR2 SVGAGI. The ends were cut back, 0 bases at V and 4 bases at J, with 13 bases in the middle. In DNA form, the CDR3 reads TGTGCCAGCAGTTACTCGATGGAGGGGGCGTACGAGCAGTACTTC. As protein: CASSYSMEGAYEQYF.

This clonotype is medium-sized in the sample. The J gene is TRBJ1-3, the V gene TRBV4-1, with 7 positions matching TRBD1. The CDR3 sequence is 17 residues long. Germline lookup yields CDR1 MGHRA and CDR2 YSYEKL. The trim removed 0 bases at V and 3 bases at J, leaving 8 bases unmatched. The CDR3 DNA is TGCGCCAGCAGCCAAGATCGGAAAGGGGGCCGTGGAAACACCATATATTTT. Translating gives CASSQDRKGGRGNTIYF.

In this sample, this clonotype turned up a few times. V is TRBV5-1 and J is TRBJ2-2; D perhaps matches TRBD2 (5 bases). Germline CDR1 is SGHRS and CDR2 is YFSETQ. Deletions cut 0 bases from V and 0 bases from J, with 9 bases between. The CDR3 is made up of 16 amino acids. In nucleotides, the CDR3 is TGCGCCAGCAGCTTGGATGGCGGGCCGAACACCGGGGAGCTGTTTTTT. It yields the protein CASSLDGGPNTGELFF.

The chain is built from TRBV10-3 and TRBJ2-5; D gene ambiguous. V lost 2 bases and J 10 bases, leaving 20 bases between the germline ends. Germline CDR1 reads ENHRY; CDR2 reads SYGVKD. CDR3 length: 15 residues. DNA of the CDR3: TGTGCCATCAGTGAGCCCATGACGACGGGTACGGGCCAGTACTTC. Translation: CAISEPMTTGTGQYF.

V usage is TRBV20-1 and J usage is TRBJ2-3; 15 nucleotides align to TRBD2. J gave up 10 bases and V 6 bases, and 8 bases lay outside the gene matches. The germline gives CDR1 DFQATT, CDR2 SNEGSKA (reference sequence). CDR3 length equals 14 residues. This CDR3 is CSAGLAGGDRSQYF. The CDR3 DNA follows: TGCAGTGCGGGACTAGCGGGGGGTGACAGATCGCAGTATTTT.

This clonotype has at least ten counts. The chain has TRBV12-3 or TRBV12-4 and TRBJ1-1; TRBD1 matches 10 bases. The CDR3 is made up of 15 amino acids. The V segment lost 6 bases and the J segment 6 bases; nucleotides outside the gene matches: 10. The CDR3 sequence: CASRPRDRGGSEAFF. For the CDR3, the DNA is TGTGCCAGCAGACCTCGGGACAGGGGAGGTTCTGAAGCTTTCTTT.

This clonotype was found a few times. The gene calls are TRBV27 and TRBJ1-6; the D gene is possibly TRBD1 (6 bases). Trimming removed 5 bases from V and 0 bases from J, with 11 bases in between. Germline CDR1 reads MNHEY; CDR2 reads SMNVEV (reference sequence). This CDR3 is 16 amino acids long. In nucleotides, the CDR3 is TGTGCCAGCAGTCCGACGGGGGCCTCCTATAATTCACCCCTCCACTTT. Protein product: CASSPTGASYNSPLHF.

A few counts support this clonotype. The rearrangement uses TRBV21-1 and TRBJ2-1; the table's D call TRBD1 went unverified against the DNA. TRBV21-1 is a documented pseudogene. CDR3 size: 16 residues. As DNA, the CDR3 is TGTGCCAGCAGCAAAGATCGCCAGGGGTACGACAATGAGCAGTTCTTC. Its protein product is CASSKDRQGYDNEQFF.

This clonotype was recorded at least ten times. The chain recombines TRBV20-1 with TRBJ2-7, with 7 bases that match TRBD1. The CDR3 is made up of 14 amino acids. Germline V CDR1 and CDR2: DFQATT, SNEGSKA (reference sequence). V lost 0 bases to trimming and J lost 5 bases; unmatched junction nucleotides: 7. The CDR3 region has the DNA TGCAGTGCTAGAGATTTCGAGACAGGGAACGAGCAGTACTTC. This gives the protein CSARDFETGNEQYF.

This clonotype was seen at least ten times. The rearrangement links TRBV29-1 to TRBJ2-7; D perhaps matches TRBD1 (6 bases). CDR3 length equals 13 residues. CDR1 and CDR2 from the germline V gene are SQVTM and ANQGSEA. Trimming removed 7 bases from V and 3 bases from J, with 16 bases in between. This chain's CDR3 is CSAESDRNYEQYF. For the CDR3, the DNA is TGCAGCGCCGAAAGCGACAGGAACTACGAGCAGTACTTC.

This clonotype was picked up a small number of times. The chain carries TRBV6-4 and TRBJ2-3; D remains ambiguous. Trimming took off 7 bases at V and 4 bases at J, with 9 bases between the two ends. CDR1 MRHNA and CDR2 SNTAGT come from the germline V gene. The CDR3 has 12 amino acids. CDR3 in DNA: TGTGCCAGCAAGGACGCCGCAGATACGCAGTATTTT. It is translated as CASKDAADTQYF.